This T cell receptor (beta chain) comes out of a study of cytomegalovirus exposure and HLA in healthy donors. Study-wide results and caveats: Apparent HLA restriction characterized most CMV-associated TCR beta chains in a later analysis.

The V gene end was trimmed by 5 bases and the J gene end by 8 bases; junction bases not matched to a gene: 10. The CDR3 covers 16 residues. CDR1 is SSHAT, CDR2 FNYEAQ, per germline (reference sequence). This clone was counted a single time. The antigen remains undetermined. 60 Vbeta and 13 Jbeta primers were used in PCR. TCRdb's copy holds only in-frame clones and misses some; the assay was immunoSEQ multiplex PCR. The sample shows some 150,000 clones, around 81% of them seen only once. The sequence derives from a woman younger than 45 in good health and CMV-seropositive. The chain uses TRBV7-7 and TRBJ2-1; 12 bases align to TRBD2. Sequences were obtained from PBMCs. CDR3 sequence: CASSNRLAGGPDEQFF. In nucleotides, the CDR3 is TGTGCCAGCAGCAACCGCCTAGCGGGAGGGCCCGATGAGCAGTTCTTC.